One sample yielded the 30 T cell receptor beta chains listed below, sequenced in a study of CD8 T cells in ankylosing spondylitis. Findings and caveats of the study: Seven or eight highly homologous variants made up a TCR beta motif, and this motif appeared characteristic of ankylosing spondylitis blood.

No antigen is known for these receptors. TCRdb fed the 5' RACE reads into MiXCR, producing one record per CDR3 protein. Among over 200,000 distinct CDR3 sequences listed, about 16% were seen once. The source material was blood, either unsorted or a sorted T cell fraction (not recorded which). The receptors shown here come from a male donor with ankylosing spondylitis.

J is TRBJ2-2 and V is TRBV4-1, with 8 bases matching TRBD1. This CDR3 has 17 residues. Looked up from germline, CDR1 is MGHRA and CDR2 is YSYEKL. The V and J ends lost 4 bases and 6 bases, in that order; junction bases with no gene match: 13. CDR3 DNA: TGCGCCAGCAGCCCCCACCCGGGACAGGACTTAGCCGGGGAGCTGTTTTTT. Translated: CASSPHPGQDLAGELFF.

This clonotype appeared a few times. The chain recombines TRBV24-1 with TRBJ2-2, with 8 bases fitting TRBD2. Germline V gene sequence: CDR1 KGHDR, CDR2 SFDVKD. CDR3 length equals 14 residues. J was trimmed by 5 bases and V by 5 bases; bases with no gene match: 3. In nucleotides, the CDR3 is TGTGCCACCAGTGGGACGGGGGGGACCGGGGAGCTGTTTTTT. Translation: CATSGTGGTGELFF.

The chain carries TRBV29-1 and TRBJ1-4; D is ambiguous. CDR1 and CDR2 (germline): SQVTM, ANQGSEA. V was trimmed by 7 bases and J by 4 bases, leaving 13 bases between them. The CDR3 loop spans 13 amino acids. CDR3 amino acids: CSAIMGYNEKLFF. The CDR3 nucleotides are TGCAGCGCCATAATGGGTTATAATGAAAAACTGTTTTTT.

This clonotype turned up a few times. V and J are TRBV5-6 and TRBJ2-1; 9 bases are a match to TRBD1. CDR1 and CDR2 from the germline V gene are SGHDT and YYEEEE. The V and J ends lost 0 bases and 7 bases, in that order; junction bases with no gene match: 8. The CDR3 has 16 residues. The CDR3 DNA is TGTGCCAGCAGCTTGGGAACAGGGGGCTCATCAAATGAGCAGTTCTTC. Residues: CASSLGTGGSSNEQFF.

The sample holds many counts of this clonotype. The chain combines TRBV4-1 with TRBJ2-4, with 13 bases fitting TRBD2. Germline trimming cut 1 base from V and 16 bases from J; bases unmatched to any gene: 10. Looked up from germline, CDR1 is MGHRA and CDR2 is YSYEKL. This CDR3 is built from 15 residues. The CDR3 sequence is CASSQGLAGGHPIYF. CDR3 DNA: TGCGCCAGCAGCCAAGGACTAGCGGGAGGCCACCCGATATACTTC.

This clonotype was seen repeatedly, ten times or more. V gene TRBV29-1 combines with J gene TRBJ2-1; the D gene is possibly TRBD2 (7 bases). Germline values: CDR1 SQVTM, CDR2 ANQGSEA. V was shortened by 4 bases and J by 0 bases, with 19 bases between the two germline ends. The CDR3 has 17 residues. CDR3 sequence: CSVASGGDINSYNEQFF. The CDR3 nucleotides read TGCAGCGTTGCCTCGGGGGGCGACATCAACTCCTACAATGAGCAGTTCTTC.

The gene calls are TRBV5-6 and TRBJ2-7; 9 bases align to TRBD1. The CDR3 has 16 amino acids. V lost 0 bases and J lost 1; bases outside the gene matches: 5. Germline assignment: CDR1 SGHDT and CDR2 YYEEEE. CDR3 residues: CASSLARDRESYEQYF. DNA of the CDR3: TGTGCCAGCAGCTTGGCCCGGGACAGGGAGTCCTACGAGCAGTACTTC.

This clonotype was counted a few times. For the CDR3, the DNA is TGTGCCAGCAGCCAAGAAGGGGGCTCTGTCTATGGCTACACCTTC. Protein: CASSQEGGSVYGYTF. This chain connects TRBV3-1 to TRBJ1-2, with TRBD1 identical over 7 bases. CDR1 is LGHDT and CDR2 is YNNKEL in the germline V gene (reference sequence). The CDR3 is 15 residues long. The V gene end was trimmed by 0 bases and the J gene end by 4 bases; junction bases not matched to a gene: 5.

CDR3 protein: CASSSRGSGRGYEQYF. In nucleotides, the CDR3 is TGTGCCAGCAGTTCCCGAGGTAGCGGGAGGGGTTACGAGCAGTACTTC. V usage is TRBV12-3 or TRBV12-4 and J usage is TRBJ2-7; the match to TRBD2 covers 11 bases. CDR3 length equals 16 residues. V trimming: 4 bases; J trimming: 4 bases; junction bases outside the gene matches: 9.

This clonotype was counted only a few times. Here the CDR3 DNA reads TGTGCCAGCAGCCGCTCGGGACAGGGGGGAAATGAAAAACTGTTTTTT. The encoded protein is CASSRSGQGGNEKLFF. This chain links TRBV7-9 with TRBJ1-4; 11 bases map to TRBD1. Trimming cost V 5 bases and J 5 bases; bases outside gene matches: 7. Per the germline V gene, CDR1 is SEHNR and CDR2 is FQNEAQ (reference sequence). CDR3 size: 16 residues.

This clonotype showed up just a few times. The rearrangement uses TRBV9 and TRBJ2-2; 10 positions agree with TRBD2. The CDR3 totals 17 residues. With V trimmed by 0 bases and J by 4 bases, 6 bases remained unmatched. CDR1 is SGDLS and CDR2 is YYNGEE in the germline V gene. The CDR3 reads CASSVALAGAFTGELFF. CDR3 nucleotide sequence: TGTGCCAGCAGCGTAGCGCTAGCGGGGGCCTTCACCGGGGAGCTGTTTTTT.

The rearrangement joins TRBV7-9 to TRBJ1-1, with D maybe TRBD1 (6 bases). This CDR3 spans 16 amino acids. Germline lookup yields CDR1 SEHNR and CDR2 FQNEAQ (reference sequence). Between the trimmed V and J ends, which lost 10 bases and 1 base, there was a span of 22 bases. CDR3 amino acids: CATLQQPGHKNTEAFF. The CDR3, as DNA: TGTGCCACCCTCCAGCAGCCGGGACACAAGAACACTGAAGCTTTCTTT.

The chain employs TRBV20-1 and TRBJ2-5; D may be TRBD1 or TRBD2 (5 bases each). CDR1 is DFQATT and CDR2 is SNEGSKA in the germline V gene (reference sequence). This CDR3 is built from 11 residues. In nucleotides, the CDR3 is TGCAGCCACGAGGGGTCTGAGACCCAGTACTTC. Protein sequence: CSHEGSETQYF.

This sequence joins TRBV4-1 and TRBJ1-2; D is unclear. CDR3 size: 15 residues. V lost 2 bases, J lost 3 bases, and 13 bases lay in between. Germline CDR1 and CDR2: MGHRA and YSYEKL. The CDR3 protein is CASSQPRTDYYGYTF. CDR3 sequence (DNA): TGCGCCAGCAGCCAACCTCGGACGGATTACTATGGCTACACCTTC.

This clonotype was counted a few times. CDR3 sequence (DNA): TGTGCCAGCAGTTTATGGGTGGGAAGCACAGATACGCAGTATTTT. Encoded protein: CASSLWVGSTDTQYF. The chain employs TRBV28 and TRBJ2-3; D not resolved. Germline loops: CDR1 MDHEN, CDR2 SYDVKM. The CDR3 is 15 amino acids. V lost 0 bases and J 0 bases, leaving 7 bases between the germline ends.

This clonotype was counted only a few times. The DNA of the CDR3 is TGTGCCAGCAGTCCTCTAGCGTCCCTGGGGGAGCAGTACTTC. This codes for CASSPLASLGEQYF. This sequence joins TRBV27 and TRBJ2-7, with D possibly TRBD2 on 6 matching bases. Germline loops: CDR1 MNHEY, CDR2 SMNVEV (reference sequence). Trimming removed 5 bases at V and 7 bases at J, with 18 bases between. The CDR3 loop spans 14 amino acids.

This clonotype was seen repeatedly, ten times or more. The chain carries TRBV12-3 or TRBV12-4 and TRBJ2-3; D is ambiguous. Between the trimmed V and J ends, which lost 4 bases and 6 bases, there was a span of 8 bases. CDR3 length: 12 amino acids. CDR3 protein: CASSSSDDTQYF. The CDR3 DNA reads as TGTGCCAGCAGTTCGAGTGATGATACGCAGTATTTT.

This clonotype was detected ten times or more. The rearrangement links TRBV29-1 to TRBJ2-5; 13 nucleotides agree with TRBD2. Germline trimming cut 1 base from V and 0 bases from J; bases unmatched to any gene: 8. Germline V gene sequence: CDR1 SQVTM, CDR2 ANQGSEA. The CDR3 loop spans 18 amino acids. The CDR3 region is CSVEVGLAGALYQETQYF. Written as DNA, the CDR3 is TGCAGCGTTGAAGTAGGACTAGCGGGGGCCTTGTACCAAGAGACCCAGTACTTC.

The sample holds a few counts of this clonotype. The V call is TRBV28, the J call TRBJ2-1; 8 nucleotides agree with TRBD2. J lost 4 bases, V lost 5 bases, and 10 bases had no gene match. Germline loops: CDR1 MDHEN, CDR2 SYDVKM. The CDR3 totals 16 residues. CDR3 in DNA: TGTGCCAGCAGTCCCGTGGCGGGAGGTCTATACAATGAGCAGTTCTTC. The encoded protein is CASSPVAGGLYNEQFF. Using reference TRBV28 and TRBJ2-1 for the parts outside the CDR3, the full variable domain is DVKVTQSSRYLVKRTGEKVFLECVQDMDHENMFWYRQDPGLGLRLIYFSYDVKMKEKGDIPEGYSVSREKKERFSLILESASTNQTSMYLCASSPVAGGLYNEQFFGPGTRLTVL.

This clonotype has a handful of counts. This sequence joins TRBV20-1 and TRBJ2-7, with 9 bases aligning to TRBD2. This CDR3 region has 15 residues. The J segment lost 2 bases and the V segment lost 3 bases, leaving 8 bases of the junction unmatched. Per germline, CDR1 DFQATT and CDR2 SNEGSKA (reference sequence). CDR3 DNA sequence: TGCAGTGCTAGGGGGGTGACTAGCGGAACCTACGAGCAGTACTTC. Protein: CSARGVTSGTYEQYF.

This clonotype has just a few counts. The V gene is TRBV4-3, the J gene TRBJ1-5, with a tentative D call TRBD1 (5 bases). This CDR3 is built from 17 residues. Trimming took off 0 bases at V and 11 bases at J, with 23 bases between the two ends. Germline CDR1 LGHNA, CDR2 YSLEER. The CDR3 bases are TGCGCCAGCAGCCAAGATCACGCTGGGGGAGGGTTGAGGACCCAGCATTTT. Amino acid sequence: CASSQDHAGGGLRTQHF.

The chain has TRBV29-1 and TRBJ2-6, with 7 bases matching TRBD1. Germline-derived CDR1 and CDR2 are SQVTM and ANQGSEA. The V segment lost 2 bases and the J segment 2 bases; nucleotides outside the gene matches: 6. This CDR3 is built from 16 residues. The CDR3 DNA follows: TGCAGCGTTGAAACTGATGGGACAGCTGGGGCCAACGTCCTGACTTTC. Translation gives CSVETDGTAGANVLTF. Filled out from reference TRBV29-1 and TRBJ2-6, the complete variable domain reads SAVISQKPSRDICQRGTSLTIQCQVDSQVTMMFWYRQQPGQSLTLIATANQGSEATYESGFVIDKFPISRPNLTFSTLTVSNMSPEDSSIYLCSVETDGTAGANVLTFGAGSRLTVL.

J is TRBJ2-2 and V is TRBV29-1; D is unresolved. In germline, CDR1 is SQVTM, CDR2 ANQGSEA. V lost 5 bases and J lost 6, with 10 bases in between. The CDR3 totals 12 residues. Written as DNA, the CDR3 is TGCAGCGTTCACACGTTGGCCGGGGAGCTGTTTTTT. Its translation: CSVHTLAGELFF.

This clonotype was seen a handful of times. V gene TRBV5-1 combines with J gene TRBJ2-7, with 12 bases fitting TRBD1. Germline CDR1 reads SGHRS; CDR2 reads YFSETQ. The CDR3 contains 17 residues. V lost 2 bases and J lost 5; bases outside the gene matches: 11. The CDR3 is CASSFGDLGQGAHEQYF. The CDR3 DNA reads TGCGCCAGCAGCTTTGGTGACCTGGGACAGGGGGCCCACGAGCAGTACTTC. Variable domain in full (rest from reference TRBV5-1 and TRBJ2-7): KAGVTQTPRYLIKTRGQQVTLSCSPISGHRSVSWYQQTPGQGLQFLFEYFSETQRNKGNFPGRFSGRQFSNSRSEMNVSTLELGDSALYLCASSFGDLGQGAHEQYFGPGTRLTVT.

The chain joins TRBV19 to TRBJ1-2; D is undetermined. Germline CDR1 and CDR2: LNHDA and SQIVND (reference sequence). This CDR3 region has 13 residues. V was shortened by 11 bases and J by 0 bases, with 13 bases between the two germline ends. CDR3 sequence (DNA): TGTGCCTGGGGATGGGTAGCTAACTATGGCTACACCTTC. Amino acids: CAWGWVANYGYTF.

This clonotype has a handful of counts. This chain joins TRBV3-1 and TRBJ2-7, with 11 bases identical to TRBD2. Germline trimming cut 4 bases from V and 7 bases from J; bases unmatched to any gene: 9. The CDR3 extends over 15 amino acids. CDR1 and CDR2 from the germline V gene are LGHDT and YNNKEL (reference sequence). CDR3 protein: CASSPPSGRIWEQYF. The CDR3 bases are TGTGCCAGCAGCCCCCCTAGCGGGAGGATTTGGGAGCAGTACTTC.

This clonotype was counted a few times. The V gene is TRBV18, the J gene TRBJ2-1, with a tentative D call TRBD2 (5 bases). The CDR3 is 15 amino acids. Per the germline V gene, CDR1 is KGHSH and CDR2 is LQKENI. The V gene lost 0 bases and the J gene lost 3 bases, with 9 bases spanning the gap. The CDR3 DNA sequence: TGTGCCAGCTCACCACCGGTGGAGGACTACAATGAGCAGTTCTTC. Translation gives CASSPPVEDYNEQFF.

The chain couples TRBV20-1 to TRBJ2-5; 8 nucleotides align to TRBD2. After removal of 6 bases from V and 1 base from J, the junction contained 7 bases not matched to a gene. From germline, CDR1 is DFQATT and CDR2 SNEGSKA (reference sequence). The CDR3 loop spans 14 amino acids. The chain's CDR3 is CSARGGASQETQYF. DNA of the CDR3: TGCAGTGCCCGGGGGGGGGCGTCCCAAGAGACCCAGTACTTC.

This clonotype was observed a handful of times. The CDR3 sequence is CASSSFGSGGSTDTQYF. DNA of the CDR3: TGTGCCAGCAGCTCCTTTGGTAGCGGGGGTAGCACAGATACGCAGTATTTT. The chain carries TRBV7-9 and TRBJ2-3, with 9 bases lining up with TRBD2. Trimming took 4 bases from V and 0 from J; bases not matched to a gene: 8. The CDR3 consists of 17 residues. CDR1 and CDR2 (germline): SEHNR, FQNEAQ (reference sequence). Looking up the rest from reference TRBV7-9 and TRBJ2-3 gives the full variable domain: DTGVSQNPRHKITKRGQNVTFRCDPISEHNRLYWYRQTLGQGPEFLTYFQNEAQLEKSRLLSDRFSAERPKGSFSTLEIQRTEQGDSAMYLCASSSFGSGGSTDTQYFGPGTRLTVL.

There are a few counts of this clonotype. The chain uses TRBV7-2 and TRBJ2-7; 8 bases match TRBD2. Unmatched junction bases numbered 6, after V lost 2 bases and J lost 0 bases. The CDR3 spans 16 residues. Germline CDR1 reads SGHTA; CDR2 reads FQGNSA. In DNA form, the CDR3 reads TGTGCCAGCAGCTTACTAGCGGGTGCCAGCTCCTACGAGCAGTACTTC. Protein product: CASSLLAGASSYEQYF.